This record concerns one TCR beta chain sequence. Its antigen is currently unknown. Trimming at V came to 6 bases and at J to 10 bases, leaving 8 bases not matched to a gene. The CDR3 extends over 15 amino acids. The germline V gene has CDR1 ENHRY and CDR2 SYGVKD. Patients aged 18 to 65 had newly diagnosed hyperthyroidism lasting under 2 months. Diagnoses were established using clinical symptoms, serum thyroxine and TRAb, thyroid ultrasound and orbital computed tomography. From RNA transcripts, TCR beta CDR3 regions were amplified. A first-round RT-PCR of the TCR CDR3 used the HTBI primer set. TCRdb reanalysed the multiplex PCR reads using MiXCR and keeps one entry per CDR3 protein. Among under 800,000 distinct CDR3 sequences listed, 14% were seen once. The data originate from a study of T cells in Graves' hyperthyroidism and ophthalmopathy. Study at large: Before any treatment, at initial diagnosis, peripheral blood was collected. Overall study findings and caveats: For ophthalmopathy, model prediction preceded onset by a median around 7 months.

The source material was blood. The source is a woman under 30 with Graves' hyperthyroidism. The gene calls are TRBV10-3 and TRBJ2-1; 14 nucleotides match TRBD2. CDR3 in DNA: TGTGCCATCAGGGGGACTAGCGGGAGAGTCGGGGAGCAGTTCTTC. Amino acid sequence: CAIRGTSGRVGEQFF.